These 19 T cell receptor beta chains originate from one sample sequenced in a study of read filtering for tumor transcriptome and immune sequencing. From approximately 430 ng of RNA, a library with molecular barcoded alpha/delta and beta/gamma adaptors was made. TCRdb ran MiXCR on the reads and lists one entry per CDR3 protein. In the table there are about 39,000 distinct CDR3 sequences, over 11% of which are singletons. Material for sequencing was a population of CD138-negative cells sorted from bone marrow. Receptors were obtained from a donor at least 40 years old with multiple myeloma.

For this clonotype: With a much larger clone just one base away, this may be a read error. The J gene is TRBJ2-2, the V gene TRBV28; 8 bases match TRBD2. Germline loops: CDR1 MDHEN, CDR2 SYDVKM. Trimming removed 11 bases from V and 7 bases from J; junction bases left unmatched: 18. The CDR3 consists of 16 residues. The CDR3 bases are TGTGCCGGCGACCCAACGGGGGGGGCCGGTGGCGGGGAGCTGTTTTTT. Its protein is CAGDPTGGAGGGELFF.

In the case of this clonotype: Since a much larger clone is just one base distant, this may be a read error. The rearrangement links TRBV7-2 to TRBJ2-5; no definite D call. V lost 4 bases to trimming and J lost 1 base, with 10 bases between them. CDR1 and CDR2 from the germline V gene are SGHTA and FQGNSA. The CDR3 sequence is 14 residues long. The DNA for the CDR3 is TGTGCCAGCAGCTCACCCGGACCCCAAGAGACCCAGTACTTC. It translates to CASSSPGPQETQYF.

There are many counts of this clonotype. The genes are TRBV21-1 and TRBJ1-2; TRBD1 was called by the table and not checked on the DNA. TRBV21-1 is shown as a pseudogene. The CDR3 sequence is 14 residues long. The CDR3 bases are TGTGCCAGCAAGTCCGGGACCCGCCCCTATGGCTACACCTTC. This encodes CASKSGTRPYGYTF.

The chain combines TRBV14 with TRBJ1-2; TRBD1 is a possible D gene (5 bases). CDR1 is SGHDN and CDR2 is FVKESK in the germline V gene. The CDR3 contains 19 residues. The V end lost 0 bases, the J end lost 2 bases, and 22 bases lay between the germline ends. The CDR3 coding sequence is TGTGCCAGCAGCCAAGATCTATCGGCGTGGGGGTCTAGCAACTATGGCTACACCTTC. Translating it yields CASSQDLSAWGSSNYGYTF.

On this clonotype: A much larger clonotype is one base distant, so this may be a read error. This chain links TRBV5-1 with TRBJ2-7; TRBD1 matches 7 bases. The trim removed 7 bases at V and 5 bases at J, leaving 12 bases unmatched. Germline V CDR1 and CDR2: SGHRS, YFSETQ. The CDR3 consists of 14 residues. The CDR3 DNA is TGCGCCAGCGGCCCCGGACAGGTTAGAAACGAGCAGTACTTC. It specifies CASGPGQVRNEQYF.

The gene calls are TRBV19 and TRBJ1-2, with D unresolved. The CDR3 is made up of 16 amino acids. V dropped 4 bases and J dropped 4 bases, with 19 bases sitting between them. CDR1 LNHDA and CDR2 SQIVND come from the germline V gene (reference sequence). CDR3 nucleotides: TGTGCCAGTAGTACGAGCGGGCCCTATGGTGGCTATGGCTACACCTTC. This sequence encodes CASSTSGPYGGYGYTF.

By share, this clonotype ranks as medium-sized. V gene TRBV7-2 combines with J gene TRBJ1-2; D remains unclear. The CDR3 covers 13 residues. Trimming took 3 bases from V and 0 from J, leaving 5 bases between them. The V gene's germline CDR1 is SGHTA and CDR2 FQGNSA. The CDR3 reads CASSLQTNYGYTF. The CDR3 bases are TGTGCCAGCAGCTTGCAGACTAACTATGGCTACACCTTC. Variable domain in full (rest from reference TRBV7-2 and TRBJ1-2): GAGVSQSPSNKVTEKGKDVELRCDPISGHTALYWYRQSLGQGLEFLIYFQGNSAPDKSGLPSDRFSAERTGGSVSTLTIQRTQQEDSAVYLCASSLQTNYGYTFGSGTRLTVV.

This clonotype was seen ten or more times. J is TRBJ2-3 and V is TRBV9; D remains unclear. Deletions cut 0 bases from V and 2 bases from J, with 7 bases between. The CDR3 has 14 residues. CDR1 is SGDLS, CDR2 YYNGEE, per germline. Here the CDR3 DNA reads TGTGCCAGCAGCGTAGACAGTTCCACAGATACGCAGTATTTT. Translating it yields CASSVDSSTDTQYF. Together with reference TRBV9 and TRBJ2-3, the CDR3 gives the full variable domain: DSGVTQTPKHLITATGQRVTLRCSPRSGDLSVYWYQQSLDQGLQFLIQYYNGEERAKGNILERFSAQQFPDLHSELNLSSLELGDSALYFCASSVDSSTDTQYFGPGTRLTVL.

This clonotype has ten or more counts. The chain has TRBV7-9 and TRBJ2-1; 9 nucleotides align to TRBD1. The CDR3 runs 15 residues. CDR1 is SEHNR, CDR2 FQNEAQ, per germline (reference sequence). Trimming cost V 5 bases and J 2 bases; bases outside gene matches: 4. In DNA form, the CDR3 reads TGTGCCAGCAGCCCGGGACAGGGAACCTACAATGAGCAGTTCTTC. Amino acid sequence: CASSPGQGTYNEQFF. The entire variable domain, with the rest obtained from reference TRBV7-9 and TRBJ2-1, is as follows: DTGVSQNPRHKITKRGQNVTFRCDPISEHNRLYWYRQTLGQGPEFLTYFQNEAQLEKSRLLSDRFSAERPKGSFSTLEIQRTEQGDSAMYLCASSPGQGTYNEQFFGPGTRLTVL.

This clonotype was detected ten times or more. The rearrangement joins TRBV25-1 to TRBJ2-3, with D perhaps assigned TRBD1 or TRBD2 (6 bases each). Germline V gene data show CDR1 as MGHDK and CDR2 as SYGVNS. Trimming stripped 6 bases from V and 0 bases from J, with 10 bases between. This CDR3 is 14 amino acids long. CDR3 protein: CASRGGGSTDTQYF. The CDR3 DNA reads as TGTGCCAGCAGGGGGGGCGGCAGCACAGATACGCAGTATTTT.

This clonotype has at least ten counts. The J gene is TRBJ2-5, the V gene TRBV18, with D maybe TRBD1 (5 bases). The germline CDR1 and CDR2 sequences are KGHSH and LQKENI. V shed 1 base and J shed 5 bases, with 11 bases lying between them. CDR3 length: 14 residues. In DNA form, the CDR3 reads TGTGCCAGCTCACCACGCAGGGATACGGAGACCCAGTACTTC. Protein: CASSPRRDTETQYF.

This clonotype has at least ten counts. The chain carries TRBV14 and TRBJ1-5; D is unclear. CDR3 length: 14 residues. From germline, CDR1 is SGHDN and CDR2 FVKESK. V was pared by 0 bases and J by 3 bases, with 6 bases between. The DNA for the CDR3 is TGTGCCAGCAGCCAAGACTACTCCAATCAGCCCCAGCATTTT. This gives the protein CASSQDYSNQPQHF.

The chain is built from TRBV7-8 and TRBJ2-2; 7 bases map to TRBD2. In germline, CDR1 is SGHVS, CDR2 FQNEAQ. The junction had 2 bases not matched to a gene; V was cut back by 4 bases and J by 3 bases. This CDR3 is 14 amino acids long. DNA of the CDR3: TGTGCCAGCAGCTCGGGGGGATACACCGGGGAGCTGTTTTTT. Amino acid sequence: CASSSGGYTGELFF.

This clonotype is labeled as medium-sized. This rearrangement joins TRBV19 to TRBJ1-4; 9 nucleotides agree with TRBD1. Trimming removed 6 bases from V and 3 bases from J; junction bases left unmatched: 5. Germline CDR1 is LNHDA and CDR2 is SQIVND (reference sequence). CDR3 length: 15 amino acids. The chain's CDR3 is CASRQQGASNEKLFF. The DNA for the CDR3 is TGTGCCAGTAGGCAACAGGGGGCCTCTAATGAAAAACTGTTTTTT. The full variable domain, with the rest looked up from reference TRBV19 and TRBJ1-4, is DGGITQSPKYLFRKEGQNVTLSCEQNLNHDAMYWYRQDPGQGLRLIYYSQIVNDFQKGDIAEGYSVSREKKESFPLTVTSAQKNPTAFYLCASRQQGASNEKLFFGSGTQLSVL.

This clonotype ranks as medium-sized (0.01 to 0.1%). The J gene is TRBJ2-1, the V gene TRBV24-1; maybe TRBD2 (6 bases). With 5 bases removed from V and 0 bases from J, the gap between germline ends came to 10 bases. Looked up from germline, CDR1 is KGHDR and CDR2 is SFDVKD. This CDR3 region has 15 residues. CDR3 amino acids: CATSVAGSSYNEQFF. The DNA of the CDR3 is TGTGCCACCAGTGTTGCGGGGAGCTCCTACAATGAGCAGTTCTTC.

This clonotype occurred many times. The chain uses TRBV4-1 and TRBJ2-1, with D possibly being TRBD1 (5 bases). Germline V gene lookup returns CDR1 MGHRA and CDR2 YSYEKL. This CDR3 comprises 15 residues. Trimming took off 0 bases at V and 9 bases at J, with 15 bases between the two ends. The CDR3 sequence is CASSQDQSLRGEQFF. The CDR3 DNA reads TGCGCCAGCAGCCAAGATCAGTCCCTTAGGGGTGAGCAGTTCTTC.

This clonotype was found many times. V and J are TRBV4-2 and TRBJ1-4; D is possibly TRBD1 (5 bases). Deletions cut 0 bases from V and 4 bases from J, with 9 bases between. CDR3 length: 15 residues. From germline, CDR1 is LGHNA and CDR2 YNFKEQ. The CDR3, as DNA: TGTGCCAGCAGCCAAGATGGGACTTATAATGAAAAACTGTTTTTT. Protein sequence: CASSQDGTYNEKLFF.

Ten or more counts support this clonotype. The V gene is TRBV13, the J gene TRBJ2-7, with D possibly being TRBD1 or TRBD2 (5 bases each). V lost 5 bases and J 3 bases, leaving 17 bases between the germline ends. The CDR3 loop spans 15 amino acids. Germline loops: CDR1 PRHDT, CDR2 FYEKMQ (reference sequence). Here the CDR3 reads CASSHRDGSLYEQYF. CDR3 in DNA: TGTGCCAGCAGCCACCGGGACGGATCCCTCTACGAGCAGTACTTC.

This clonotype was seen repeatedly, ten times or more. This chain uses TRBV20-1 with TRBJ2-1, with D perhaps matching TRBD2 (6 bases). The length of the CDR3 is 15 residues. Germline V gives CDR1 DFQATT, CDR2 SNEGSKA (reference sequence). The ends were cut back, 6 bases at V and 7 bases at J, with 22 bases in the middle. CDR3: CSAEPSQGGLNEQFF. The CDR3 DNA follows: TGCAGTGCCGAACCTTCCCAGGGAGGATTGAATGAGCAGTTCTTC.